This T cell receptor (beta chain) was identified during a study of beta chain features in type 1 diabetes. For the study at large: Cell yields, gender and age were comparable in patients and healthy donors. Study-level points and caveats: In type 1 diabetes patients, VDJ junctions had fewer insertions; deletions at these junctions were more frequent. Moderate yet significant TCRB CDR3 shortening was seen in Type 1 diabetes patients in all four CD4+ subsets.

In its sample, this clone was seen once. The antigen is unknown. The CDR3 runs 16 residues. The germline gives CDR1 SGHRS, CDR2 YFSETQ. Unmatched junction bases numbered 8, after V lost 0 bases and J lost 5 bases. Expressed TCRB transcripts were sequenced, since all the RNA that had been isolated was reverse transcribed. TCRdb's table, derived via immunoSEQ multiplex PCR, lists solely in-frame clones and lacks some. The sample carries 40,000 or so clones, approximately 68% recorded once. There was one heparinised blood draw per donor, averaging about 116 mL. Markers CD45RO/CCR7/CD25/CD127/CD95/CD27 served to sort CD4+ naive, central memory, regulatory and stem cell-like memory cells.

This chain connects TRBV5-1 to TRBJ2-3; TRBD1 agrees at 8 bases. Sequencing was carried out using Tregs from blood. The clonotype originates from a woman aged 18-30 years with type 1 diabetes. The CDR3, as DNA: TGCGCCAGCAGCTTGGATGCAGGGGGCAGGGGAGATACGCAGTATTTT. The encoded protein is CASSLDAGGRGDTQYF.